This entry lists 6 T cell receptor beta chains sequenced from one sample in a study of T cell responses to AZD1222 COVID-19 vaccine. The repertoire was sequenced with immunoSEQ multiplex PCR; TCRdb's copy has only in-frame clones and lacks some. The table shows around 140,000 clones, with under 95% occurring only once. Sequenced material: peripheral blood, taken on day 0 of AZD1222 vaccination. The receptors here all came from an adult in good health.

This clone was picked up one time. The chain is built from TRBV2 and TRBJ1-4; D is uncertain. In germline, CDR1 is SNHLY, CDR2 FYNNEI. Trimming removed 3 bases at V and 7 bases at J, with 12 bases between. This CDR3 region has 14 residues. In nucleotides, the CDR3 is TGTGCCAGCAGTGAGGCGGTCTGGTCTGAAAAACTGTTTTTT. This codes for CASSEAVWSEKLFF.

This clone was recorded only once. This chain connects TRBV15 to TRBJ2-2, with TRBD1 matching 7 bases. The CDR3 consists of 15 residues. Trimming took 3 bases from V and 12 from J; bases not matched to a gene: 13. CDR1 LNHNV and CDR2 YYDKDF come from the germline V gene (reference sequence). The CDR3 is CATSRDSGQARKLFF. The CDR3 coding sequence is TGTGCCACCAGCAGGGACTCAGGACAGGCGCGGAAGCTGTTTTTT.

Remarks on this clone: The sample has other DNA sequences that encode this CDR3 too. The rearrangement uses TRBV4-1 and TRBJ1-4; the D is unclear. Germline V gene lookup returns CDR1 MGHRA and CDR2 YSYEKL. Trimming stripped 1 base from V and 5 bases from J, with 11 bases between. The CDR3 is made up of 15 amino acids. This chain's CDR3 is CASSQGDRDNEKLFF. The CDR3 nucleotides are TGCGCCAGCAGCCAAGGAGATCGCGACAATGAAAAACTGTTTTTT.

The chain links TRBV24-1 to TRBJ1-5, with TRBD1 as a possible D gene (5 bases). Trimming removed 5 bases from V and 9 bases from J, with 16 bases in between. The CDR3 contains 14 residues. Per germline, CDR1 KGHDR and CDR2 SFDVKD. In DNA form, the CDR3 reads TGTGCCACCAGTGCAGGGCTGGAGAGGGGGCCCCAGCATTTT. This sequence encodes CATSAGLERGPQHF.

The chain has TRBV5-4 and TRBJ1-3; a weak D match, TRBD1 (6 bases). V was clipped by 4 bases and J by 0 bases, with 17 bases between them. CDR1 and CDR2 (germline): SGHNT, YYREEE (reference sequence). This CDR3 comprises 17 residues. Here the CDR3 DNA reads TGTGCCAGCAGCCGCTCCTCGGGGGCCGACTCTGGAAACACCATATATTTT. Translated: CASSRSSGADSGNTIYF.

A single count supports this clone. The gene calls are TRBV18 and TRBJ1-6; no clear D gene. V lost 4 bases and J 10 bases, leaving 20 bases between the germline ends. In germline, CDR1 is KGHSH, CDR2 LQKENI. The CDR3 contains 16 residues. The CDR3 spells CASSRTGPVVRSPLHF. The CDR3 nucleotides read TGTGCCAGCTCACGAACCGGGCCCGTAGTGCGGTCACCCCTCCACTTT.